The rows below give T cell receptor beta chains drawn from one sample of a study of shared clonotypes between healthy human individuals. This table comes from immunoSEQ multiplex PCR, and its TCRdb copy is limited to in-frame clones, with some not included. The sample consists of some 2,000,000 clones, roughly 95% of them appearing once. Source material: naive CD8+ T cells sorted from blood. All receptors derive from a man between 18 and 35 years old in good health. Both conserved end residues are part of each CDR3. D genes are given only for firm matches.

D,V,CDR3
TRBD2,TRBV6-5,CASSYSFLADYEQYF
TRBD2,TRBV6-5,CASSYGGDSEDTQYF
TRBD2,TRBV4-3,CASSQDQAGASTDTQYF
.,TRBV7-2,CASSLKVAPPRDFSPLHF
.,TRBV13,CASSLVDEQGGAQYF
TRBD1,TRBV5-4,CASSLGQGAVRGPFYNEQFF
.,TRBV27,CASSLSSQGETQYF
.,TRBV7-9,CASSSEGDHEQYF
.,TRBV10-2,CASSEPGGLGPDTQYF
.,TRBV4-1,CASSQDDENSNQPQHF
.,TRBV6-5,CASSRYGEYEQYF
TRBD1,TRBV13,CASSWDRNTGELFF
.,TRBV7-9,CASSLAGRETQYF
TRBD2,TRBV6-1,CATVTRGRDTDTQYF
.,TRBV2,CAIPPGSNQPQHF
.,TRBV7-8,CASSLVVGFSNQPQHF
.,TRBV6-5,CASSFRDGDYEQYF
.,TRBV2,CASSVQGGYEQYF
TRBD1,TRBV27,CASSFRQGLTYEQYF
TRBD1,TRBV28,CASSLPGQGINEQYF
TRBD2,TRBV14,CASSSGTSGYNEQFF
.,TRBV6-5,CASRSRVGNSPLHF
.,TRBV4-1,CASSPLQGIYGYTF
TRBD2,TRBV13,CASTRSGGGDTQYF
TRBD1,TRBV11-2,CASRSTGANEQYF
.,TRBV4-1,CASSQRMTGQSGSEQYF
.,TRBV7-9,CASSLLGSYNEQFF
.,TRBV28,CASSLQVNTEAFF
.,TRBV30,CAWSLWTESSYEQYF
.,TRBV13,CASSLWTSYEQYF
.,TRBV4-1,CASSQYFAFTDTQYF
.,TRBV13,CASSLGRGIEQFF
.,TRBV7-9,CASSLAGGPYGYTF
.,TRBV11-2,CASSLVVPDQDTDTQYF
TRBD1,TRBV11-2,CASSFSGTGNGYTF
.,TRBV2,CASTVSLLAKNIQYF
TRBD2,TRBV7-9,CASSLVAGGPQETQYF
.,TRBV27,CASSLTGWGNQPQHF
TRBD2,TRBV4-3,CASSQDPTSGRLNEQFF
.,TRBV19,CASSMGEGDQPQHF
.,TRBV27,CASSFGRAHYGYTF
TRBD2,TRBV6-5,CASSRTSGSYEQYF
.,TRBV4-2,CASSPFENVVADSYNEQFF
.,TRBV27,CASSLSIRGTLDRYTF
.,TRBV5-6,CASSSSTGPTEELFF
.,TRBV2,CASSEVEGNEQFF
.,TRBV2,CASTLHREGDYGYTF
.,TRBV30,CAWSVAGELFF
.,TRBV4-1,CASSQAWAGAGQPQHF
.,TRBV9,CASSVGALNSPLHF
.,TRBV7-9,CASSLVGGEGNQPQHF
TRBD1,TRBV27,CASSATGVLLYTEAFF
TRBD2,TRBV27,CASSLTSGGGLNEQYF
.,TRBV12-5,CASGPPGEVYNSPLHF
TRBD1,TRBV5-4,CASSSGTGAYEQYF
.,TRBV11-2,CASSTRTDQETQYF
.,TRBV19,CASSLALDWESSYNEQFF
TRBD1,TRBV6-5,CASSNMGTDHGYTF
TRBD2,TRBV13,CASSLASGLYNEQFF
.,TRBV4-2,CASSQDLTVNTEAFF